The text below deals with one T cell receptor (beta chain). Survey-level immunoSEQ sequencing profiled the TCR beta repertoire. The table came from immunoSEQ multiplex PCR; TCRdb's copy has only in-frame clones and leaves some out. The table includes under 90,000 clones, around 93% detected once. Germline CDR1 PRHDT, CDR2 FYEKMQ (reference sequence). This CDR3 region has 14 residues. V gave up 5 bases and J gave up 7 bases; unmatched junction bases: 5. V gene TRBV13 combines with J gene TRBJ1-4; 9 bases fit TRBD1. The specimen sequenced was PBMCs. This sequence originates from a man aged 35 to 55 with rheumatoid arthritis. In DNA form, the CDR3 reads TGTGCCAGCAGCATACGACAGGGGGGTGAAAAACTGTTTTTT. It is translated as CASSIRQGGEKLFF. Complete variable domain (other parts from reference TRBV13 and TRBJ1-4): AAGVIQSPRHLIKEKRETATLKCYPIPRHDTVYWYQQGPGQDPQFLISFYEKMQSDKGSIPDRFSAQQFSDYHSELNMSSLELGDSALYFCASSIRQGGEKLFFGSGTQLSVL.